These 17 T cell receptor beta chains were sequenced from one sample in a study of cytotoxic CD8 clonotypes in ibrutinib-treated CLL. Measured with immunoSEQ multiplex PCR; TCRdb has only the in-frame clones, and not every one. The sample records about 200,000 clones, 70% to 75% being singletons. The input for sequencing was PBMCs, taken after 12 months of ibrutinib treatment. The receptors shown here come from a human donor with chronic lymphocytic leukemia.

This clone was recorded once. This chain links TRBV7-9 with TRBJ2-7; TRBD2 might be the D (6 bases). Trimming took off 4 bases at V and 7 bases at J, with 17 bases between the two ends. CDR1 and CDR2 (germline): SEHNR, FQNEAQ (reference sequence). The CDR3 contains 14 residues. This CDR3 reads CASSSGDLGWEQYF. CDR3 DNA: TGTGCCAGCAGCTCGGGGGACCTCGGGTGGGAGCAGTACTTC.

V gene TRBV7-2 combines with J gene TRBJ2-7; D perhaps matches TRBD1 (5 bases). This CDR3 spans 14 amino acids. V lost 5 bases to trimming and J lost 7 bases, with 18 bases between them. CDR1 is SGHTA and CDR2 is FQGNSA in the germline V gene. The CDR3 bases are TGTGCCAGCAGCAATACACCAGGCTCAGGGGAGCAGTACTTC. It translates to CASSNTPGSGEQYF.

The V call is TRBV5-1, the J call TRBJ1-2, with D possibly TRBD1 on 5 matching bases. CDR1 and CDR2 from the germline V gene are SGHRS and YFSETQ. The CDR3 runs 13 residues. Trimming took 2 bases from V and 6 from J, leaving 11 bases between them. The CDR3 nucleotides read TGCGCCAGCAGCTTCGCGGCGGGGGATGGCTACACCTTC. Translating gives CASSFAAGDGYTF.

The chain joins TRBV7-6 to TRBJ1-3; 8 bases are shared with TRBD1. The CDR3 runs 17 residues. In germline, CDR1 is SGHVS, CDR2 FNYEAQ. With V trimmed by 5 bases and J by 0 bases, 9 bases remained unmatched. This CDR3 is CASSQRTGQSSGNTIYF. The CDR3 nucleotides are TGTGCCAGCAGCCAAAGGACAGGGCAGAGCTCTGGAAACACCATATATTTT.

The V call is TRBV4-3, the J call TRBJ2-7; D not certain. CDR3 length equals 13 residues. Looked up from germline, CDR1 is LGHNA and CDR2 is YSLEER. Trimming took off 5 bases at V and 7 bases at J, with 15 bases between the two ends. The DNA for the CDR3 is TGCGCCAGCAGCGGGCCGTCCTTGGGGGAGCAGTACTTC. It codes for CASSGPSLGEQYF.

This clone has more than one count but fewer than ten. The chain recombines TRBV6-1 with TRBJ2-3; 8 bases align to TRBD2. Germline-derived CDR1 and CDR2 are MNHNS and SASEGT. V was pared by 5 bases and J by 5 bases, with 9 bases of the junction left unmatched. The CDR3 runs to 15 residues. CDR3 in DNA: TGTGCCAGCAGTCTGCGCGGGGGGAGGCAAGATACGCAGTATTTT. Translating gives CASSLRGGRQDTQYF.

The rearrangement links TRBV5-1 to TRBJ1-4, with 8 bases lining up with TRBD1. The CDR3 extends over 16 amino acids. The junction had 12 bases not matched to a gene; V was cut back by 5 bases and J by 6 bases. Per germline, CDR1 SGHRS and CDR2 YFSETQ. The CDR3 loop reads CASSLSGQGRDEKLFF. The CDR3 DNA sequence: TGCGCCAGCAGTCTTTCAGGACAGGGTCGGGATGAAAAACTGTTTTTT.

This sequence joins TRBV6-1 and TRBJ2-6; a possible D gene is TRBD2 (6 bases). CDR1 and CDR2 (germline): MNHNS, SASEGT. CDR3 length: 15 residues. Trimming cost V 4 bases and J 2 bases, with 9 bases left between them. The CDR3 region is CASSGRGTGANVLTF. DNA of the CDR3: TGTGCCAGCAGTGGTCGGGGGACTGGGGCCAACGTCCTGACTTTC.

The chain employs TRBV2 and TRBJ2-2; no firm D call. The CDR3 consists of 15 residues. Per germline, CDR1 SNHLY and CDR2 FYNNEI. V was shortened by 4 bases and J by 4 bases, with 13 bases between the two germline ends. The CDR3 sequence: CASSGRRPLTGELFF. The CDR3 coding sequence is TGTGCCAGCAGTGGACGGCGGCCCCTCACCGGGGAGCTGTTTTTT.

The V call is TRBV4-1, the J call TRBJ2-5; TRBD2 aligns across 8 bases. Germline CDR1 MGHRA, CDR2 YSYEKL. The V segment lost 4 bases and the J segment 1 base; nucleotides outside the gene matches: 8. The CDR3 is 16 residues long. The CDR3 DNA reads TGCGCCAGCAGCCCCGGGACTAGGAGGGGCCAAGAGACCCAGTACTTC. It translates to CASSPGTRRGQETQYF.

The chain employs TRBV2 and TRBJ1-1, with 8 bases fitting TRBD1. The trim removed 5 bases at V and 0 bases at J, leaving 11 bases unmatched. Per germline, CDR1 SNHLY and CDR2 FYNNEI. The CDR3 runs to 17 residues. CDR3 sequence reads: CASSPERGTGMNTEAFF. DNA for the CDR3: TGTGCCAGCAGTCCTGAAAGGGGGACAGGAATGAACACTGAAGCTTTCTTT.

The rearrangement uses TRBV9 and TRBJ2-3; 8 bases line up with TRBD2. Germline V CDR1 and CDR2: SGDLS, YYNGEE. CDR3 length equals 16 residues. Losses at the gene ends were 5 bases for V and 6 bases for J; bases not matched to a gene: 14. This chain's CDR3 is CASSPSSGTRSDTQYF. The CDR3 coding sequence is TGTGCCAGCAGTCCTTCCTCCGGGACTAGGTCGGATACGCAGTATTTT. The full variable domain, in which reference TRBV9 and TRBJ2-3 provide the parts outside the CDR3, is DSGVTQTPKHLITATGQRVTLRCSPRSGDLSVYWYQQSLDQGLQFLIQYYNGEERAKGNILERFSAQQFPDLHSELNLSSLELGDSALYFCASSPSSGTRSDTQYFGPGTRLTVL.

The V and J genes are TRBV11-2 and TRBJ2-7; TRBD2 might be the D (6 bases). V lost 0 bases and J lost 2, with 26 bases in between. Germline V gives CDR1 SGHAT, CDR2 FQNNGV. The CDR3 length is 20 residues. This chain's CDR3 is CASSLDSLRLGGGRPYEQYF. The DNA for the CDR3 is TGTGCCAGCAGCTTAGATTCCCTGAGGCTAGGTGGAGGGAGACCCTACGAGCAGTACTTC.

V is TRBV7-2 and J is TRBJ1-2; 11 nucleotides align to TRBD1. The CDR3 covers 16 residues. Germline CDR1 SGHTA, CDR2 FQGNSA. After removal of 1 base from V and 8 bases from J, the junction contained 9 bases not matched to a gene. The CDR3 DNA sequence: TGTGCCAGCAGCTTAGGCCCTCCGGGACAGGGGGGCGGCTACACCTTC. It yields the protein CASSLGPPGQGGGYTF.

The CDR3 coding sequence is TGTGCCAGCAGCGAAACCCGGGACAGGGGAAATACGCAGTATTTT. Its translation is CASSETRDRGNTQYF. The V and J genes are TRBV6-6 and TRBJ2-3; 10 bases are shared with TRBD1. Trimming took 6 bases from V and 7 from J; bases not matched to a gene: 10. This CDR3 spans 15 amino acids. The germline gives CDR1 MNHNY, CDR2 SVGAGI (reference sequence).

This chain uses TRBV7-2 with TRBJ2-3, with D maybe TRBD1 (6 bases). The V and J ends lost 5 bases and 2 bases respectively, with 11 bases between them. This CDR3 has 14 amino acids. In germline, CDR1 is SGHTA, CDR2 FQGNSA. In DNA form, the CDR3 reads TGTGCCAGCAGCCCGGGACACTTCACAGATACGCAGTATTTT. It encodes CASSPGHFTDTQYF.

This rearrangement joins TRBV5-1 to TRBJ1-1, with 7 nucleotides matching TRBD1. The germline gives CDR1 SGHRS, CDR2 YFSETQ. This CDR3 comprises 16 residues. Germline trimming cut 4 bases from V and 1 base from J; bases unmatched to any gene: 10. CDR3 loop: CASSLGPGTANTEAFF. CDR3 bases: TGCGCCAGCAGCCTTGGCCCCGGGACAGCGAACACTGAAGCTTTCTTT.